The entry below gives a single TCR beta chain sequence along with its context. Its antigen is not identified. At the DNA level, this CDR3 is encoded by other sequences in the same sample as well. Trimming took off 7 bases at V and 2 bases at J, with 11 bases between the two ends. CDR1 SQVTM and CDR2 ANQGSEA come from the germline V gene. CDR3 length: 12 amino acids. The source of the sample is a study of shared clonotypes between healthy human individuals. Findings and limits, study-wide: With a few donors compared, around 5.4% of naive CD4 clonotypes were shared.

Sequenced by immunoSEQ multiplex PCR; TCRdb stores in-frame clones only, minus some. This sample has around 2.1 million clones; approximately 96% occur once, and the top ten carry about 0.13%. The sample comprised naive CD4+ T cells sorted from blood. Subset given: CD45RA+ positively selected. The clonotype originates from a man between 18 and 29 years old in good health. This chain joins TRBV29-1 and TRBJ2-5, with a tentative D call TRBD1 (6 bases). The CDR3 DNA reads TGCAGCGCCGGACAGATTCAAGAGACCCAGTACTTC. This sequence encodes CSAGQIQETQYF.